This T cell receptor beta chain was recovered during a study of T cell changes during pregnancy in multiple sclerosis. Generated by immunoSEQ multiplex PCR, the TCRdb table keeps only in-frame clones and is missing some. The data contain tens of thousands of clones, approximately 90% of them singletons. V was clipped by 5 bases and J by 4 bases; unmatched bases: 4. Looked up from germline, CDR1 is PRHDT and CDR2 is FYEKMQ (reference sequence). The CDR3 contains 13 residues. The material sequenced was peripheral blood, taken before pregnancy. The chain links TRBV13 to TRBJ2-7; 8 bases map to TRBD1. The TCR originated in a female donor with multiple sclerosis, enrolled in a pregnancy study. The CDR3 region has the DNA TGTGCCAGCAGCCAGGACAGGGTGTACGAGCAGTACTTC. Translated, it gives CASSQDRVYEQYF.